This T cell receptor (beta chain) was observed in a study of T cells in Graves' hyperthyroidism and ophthalmopathy. Study results and limitations: Blood held most thyroid clonotypes expanded above 0.001 frequency.

What was amplified from RNA transcripts were TCR beta CDR3 regions. HTBI primers were used for first-round RT-PCR of the TCR CDR3. TCRdb re-analysed the multiplex PCR reads in MiXCR, keeping a single row per CDR3 protein. The sample includes 600,000 to 750,000 distinct CDR3 sequences, around 15% seen only once; the top ten take about 14%. Reasons for excluding patients were uncontrolled infection, other autoimmune disease, pregnancy or lactation. Germline assignment: CDR1 SGHRS and CDR2 YFSETQ. With 5 bases removed from V and 4 bases from J, the gap between germline ends came to 9 bases. This CDR3 has 13 residues. Note on this clonotype: Its antigen is currently unknown.

The sequenced material came from blood. The source of this sequence is a man in his fifties or sixties with Graves' hyperthyroidism. V and J are TRBV5-1 and TRBJ2-2; no reliable D call. The chain's CDR3 is CASSAATTGELFF. The CDR3 coding sequence is TGCGCCAGCAGTGCGGCTACCACCGGGGAGCTGTTTTTT.